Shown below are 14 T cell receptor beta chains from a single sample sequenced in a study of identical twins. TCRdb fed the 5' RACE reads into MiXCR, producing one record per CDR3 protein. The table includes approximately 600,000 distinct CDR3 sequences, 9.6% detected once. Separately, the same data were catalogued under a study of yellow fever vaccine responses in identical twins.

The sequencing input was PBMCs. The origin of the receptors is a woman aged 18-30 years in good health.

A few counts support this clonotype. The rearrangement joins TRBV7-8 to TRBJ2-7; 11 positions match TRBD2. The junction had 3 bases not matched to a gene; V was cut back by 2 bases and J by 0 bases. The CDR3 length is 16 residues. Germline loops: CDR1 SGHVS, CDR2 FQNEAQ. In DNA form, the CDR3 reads TGTGCCAGCAGCTTATACGGGACTAGCGGCTCCTACGAGCAGTACTTC. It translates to CASSLYGTSGSYEQYF.

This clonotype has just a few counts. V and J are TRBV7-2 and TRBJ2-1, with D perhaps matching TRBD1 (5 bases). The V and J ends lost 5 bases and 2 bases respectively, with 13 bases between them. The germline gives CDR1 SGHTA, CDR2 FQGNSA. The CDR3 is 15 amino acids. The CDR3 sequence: CASSPTVATYNEQFF. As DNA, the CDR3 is TGTGCCAGCAGCCCGACAGTTGCCACCTACAATGAGCAGTTCTTC.

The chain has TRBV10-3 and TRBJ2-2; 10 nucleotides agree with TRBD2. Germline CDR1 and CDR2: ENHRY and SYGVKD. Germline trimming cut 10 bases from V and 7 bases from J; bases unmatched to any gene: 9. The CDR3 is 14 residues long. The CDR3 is CANQAGGPNGELFF. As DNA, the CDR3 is TGTGCCAACCAAGCGGGGGGGCCGAACGGGGAGCTGTTTTTT.

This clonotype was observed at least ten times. This chain's CDR3 is CASSYTGAGITGELFF. In DNA form, the CDR3 reads TGTGCCAGCAGTTATACAGGGGCTGGGATCACCGGGGAGCTGTTTTTT. This chain links TRBV7-2 with TRBJ2-2; 7 bases agree with TRBD1. The CDR3 is 16 amino acids. CDR1 is SGHTA and CDR2 is FQGNSA in the germline V gene. V was clipped by 6 bases and J by 4 bases; unmatched bases: 11.

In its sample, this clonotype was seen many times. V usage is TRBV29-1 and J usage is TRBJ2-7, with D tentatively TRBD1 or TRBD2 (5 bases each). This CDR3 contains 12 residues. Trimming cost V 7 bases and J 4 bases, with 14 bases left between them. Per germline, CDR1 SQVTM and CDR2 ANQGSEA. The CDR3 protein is CSARRGAYEQYF. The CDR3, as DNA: TGCAGCGCACGCCGGGGCGCGTACGAGCAGTACTTC.

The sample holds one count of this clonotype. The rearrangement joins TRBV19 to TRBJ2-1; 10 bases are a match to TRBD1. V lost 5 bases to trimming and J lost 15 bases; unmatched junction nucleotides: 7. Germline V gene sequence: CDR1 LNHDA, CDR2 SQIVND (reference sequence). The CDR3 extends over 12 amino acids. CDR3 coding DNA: TGTGCCAGTAGTGTACGACAGGGGGCGACGTTCTTC. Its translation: CASSVRQGATFF.

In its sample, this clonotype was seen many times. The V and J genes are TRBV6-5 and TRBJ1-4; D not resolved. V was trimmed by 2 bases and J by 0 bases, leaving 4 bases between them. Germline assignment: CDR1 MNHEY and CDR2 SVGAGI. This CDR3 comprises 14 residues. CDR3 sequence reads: CASSYGTTNEKLFF. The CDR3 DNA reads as TGTGCCAGCAGTTACGGGACAACTAATGAAAAACTGTTTTTT.

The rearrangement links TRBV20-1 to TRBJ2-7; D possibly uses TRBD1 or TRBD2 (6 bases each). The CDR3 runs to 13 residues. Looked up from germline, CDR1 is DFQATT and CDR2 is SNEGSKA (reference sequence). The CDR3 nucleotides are TGCAGCGGGGGCCAGAGGCAGGGCTACGAGCAGTACTTC. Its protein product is CSGGQRQGYEQYF.

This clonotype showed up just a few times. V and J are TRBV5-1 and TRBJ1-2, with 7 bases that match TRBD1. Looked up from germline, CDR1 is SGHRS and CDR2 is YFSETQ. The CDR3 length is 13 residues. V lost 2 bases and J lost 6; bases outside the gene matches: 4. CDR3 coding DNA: TGCGCCAGCAGCTTCCTAACAGGGGATGGCTACACCTTC. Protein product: CASSFLTGDGYTF.

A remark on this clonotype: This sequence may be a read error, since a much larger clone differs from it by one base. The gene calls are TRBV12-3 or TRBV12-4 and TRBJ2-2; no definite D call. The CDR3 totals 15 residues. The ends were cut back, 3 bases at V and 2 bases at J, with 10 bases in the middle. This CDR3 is CASSFSRSNTGELFF. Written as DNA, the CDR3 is TGTGCCAGCAGTTTTTCGCGTAGTAACACCGGGGAGCTGTTTTTT.

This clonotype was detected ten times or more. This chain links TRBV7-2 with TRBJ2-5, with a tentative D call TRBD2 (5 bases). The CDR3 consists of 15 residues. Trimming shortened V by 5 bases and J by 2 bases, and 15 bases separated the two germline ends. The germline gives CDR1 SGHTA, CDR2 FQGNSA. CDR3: CASSPGEIVQETQYF. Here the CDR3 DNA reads TGTGCCAGCAGCCCCGGGGAGATAGTACAAGAGACCCAGTACTTC.

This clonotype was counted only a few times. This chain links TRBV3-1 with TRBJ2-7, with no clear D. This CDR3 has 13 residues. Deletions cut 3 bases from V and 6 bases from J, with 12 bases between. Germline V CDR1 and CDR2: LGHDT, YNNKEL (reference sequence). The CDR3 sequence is CASSHYQSGEQYF. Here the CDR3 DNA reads TGTGCCAGCAGCCACTATCAATCGGGCGAGCAGTACTTC.

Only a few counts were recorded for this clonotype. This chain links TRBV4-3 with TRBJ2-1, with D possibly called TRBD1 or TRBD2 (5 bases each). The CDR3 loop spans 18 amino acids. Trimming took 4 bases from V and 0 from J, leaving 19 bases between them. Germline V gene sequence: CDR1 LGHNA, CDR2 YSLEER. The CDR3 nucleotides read TGCGCCAGCAGCCGCTCCGTGGGACCCCGGAGCTCCTACAATGAGCAGTTCTTC. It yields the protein CASSRSVGPRSSYNEQFF.

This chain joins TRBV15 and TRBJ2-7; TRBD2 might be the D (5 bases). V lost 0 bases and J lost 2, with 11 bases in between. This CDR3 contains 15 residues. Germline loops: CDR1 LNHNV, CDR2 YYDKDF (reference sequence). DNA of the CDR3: TGTGCCACCAGCAGAGAGGCACGGGGAGCCTACGAGCAGTACTTC. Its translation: CATSREARGAYEQYF.